The next 10 T cell receptor beta chains were all read from a single sample in a study of cytotoxic CD8 clonotypes in ibrutinib-treated CLL. Sequencing used immunoSEQ multiplex PCR; TCRdb keeps in-frame clones, though not all of them. Of roughly 200,000 clones detected, around 70% appear once; the ten largest clones hold 5.9%. Sample: PBMCs, taken after 12 months of ibrutinib treatment. All receptors derive from a human donor with chronic lymphocytic leukemia.

This clone appeared a few times. At one boundary the junction diverges from the germline segment, which might be a read error. The chain carries TRBV4-2 and TRBJ2-2, with D possibly being TRBD2 (5 bases). Germline V CDR1 and CDR2: LGHNA, YNFKEQ. The CDR3 is 14 residues long. CDR3 sequence reads: CASSKEEVATELFF. Written as DNA, the CDR3 is TGTGCCAGCAGCAAAGAGGAGGTTGCGACGGAGCTGTTTTTT.

The V gene is TRBV25-1, the J gene TRBJ1-1; D is ambiguous. The CDR3 covers 14 residues. Trimming stripped 4 bases from V and 3 bases from J, with 12 bases between. Per germline, CDR1 MGHDK and CDR2 SYGVNS. The DNA of the CDR3 is TGTGCCAGCAGTGGGCTAGGGCGGGACACTGAAGCTTTCTTT. Its translation: CASSGLGRDTEAFF. Supplemented by reference TRBV25-1 and TRBJ1-1, the full variable domain reads EADIYQTPRYLVIGTGKKITLECSQTMGHDKMYWYQQDPGMELHLIHYSYGVNSTEKGDLSSESTVSRIRTEHFPLTLESARPSHTSQYLCASSGLGRDTEAFFGQGTRLTVV.

The chain couples TRBV20-1 to TRBJ1-6; D ambiguous. The CDR3 has 11 amino acids. The germline CDR1 and CDR2 sequences are DFQATT and SNEGSKA (reference sequence). V shed 5 bases and J shed 9 bases, with 8 bases lying between them. Here the CDR3 DNA reads TGCAGTGCTGGAGGTGCTTCACCCCTCCACTTT. This sequence encodes CSAGGASPLHF.

This chain joins TRBV5-1 and TRBJ1-2, with 9 bases aligning to TRBD1. CDR3 length: 15 amino acids. The germline gives CDR1 SGHRS, CDR2 YFSETQ. With 4 bases clipped from V and 8 bases from J, the junction kept 12 bases outside the gene matches. CDR3 in amino acids: CASSPRTGDSGGYTF. The CDR3 DNA reads TGCGCCAGCAGCCCCCGGACAGGGGATTCTGGCGGCTACACCTTC.

V usage is TRBV27 and J usage is TRBJ2-2; 11 bases are a match to TRBD1. CDR1 and CDR2 (germline): MNHEY, SMNVEV (reference sequence). This CDR3 has 15 amino acids. The ends lost 9 bases at V and 5 bases at J; junction bases unmatched: 8. CDR3 nucleotides: TGTGCCAGTACAGCCGGGACAGGGGGGACCGGGGAGCTGTTTTTT. It encodes CASTAGTGGTGELFF.

This clone was detected only a few times. V gene TRBV9 combines with J gene TRBJ2-3, with TRBD2 matching over 13 bases. Per the germline V gene, CDR1 is SGDLS and CDR2 is YYNGEE. V shed 4 bases and J 0 bases; nucleotides not matched to a gene: 8. This CDR3 spans 18 amino acids. The CDR3 loop is CASSPPVGLAGSTDTQYF. DNA for the CDR3: TGTGCCAGCAGCCCCCCAGTGGGACTAGCGGGAAGCACAGATACGCAGTATTTT.

V and J are TRBV9 and TRBJ2-7; 12 bases are shared with TRBD2. The J segment lost 6 bases and the V segment lost 0 bases, leaving 13 bases of the junction unmatched. Germline loops: CDR1 SGDLS, CDR2 YYNGEE. The CDR3 length is 18 residues. CDR3: CASSVATFALAGGLEQYF. The CDR3 DNA is TGTGCCAGCAGCGTAGCTACTTTTGCTCTAGCGGGGGGGCTCGAGCAGTACTTC.

This clone was counted a few times. This chain joins TRBV20-1 and TRBJ2-7; D is perhaps TRBD1 or TRBD2 (5 bases each). Germline lookup yields CDR1 DFQATT and CDR2 SNEGSKA (reference sequence). The CDR3 consists of 11 residues. Trimming stripped 7 bases from V and 5 bases from J, with 12 bases between. CDR3 DNA: TGCAGTGGGGACGGACTGGACGAGCAGTACTTC. Translation gives CSGDGLDEQYF.

CDR3 nucleotide sequence: TGTGCCAGCAGCCCTAAAACAGATACGCAGTATTTT. This codes for CASSPKTDTQYF. The V call is TRBV7-2, the J call TRBJ2-3, with D uncertain. The CDR3 totals 12 residues. Per germline, CDR1 SGHTA and CDR2 FQGNSA. The V end was cut by 5 bases, the J end by 3 bases, with 6 bases between. The full variable domain, in which reference TRBV7-2 and TRBJ2-3 provide the parts outside the CDR3, is GAGVSQSPSNKVTEKGKDVELRCDPISGHTALYWYRQSLGQGLEFLIYFQGNSAPDKSGLPSDRFSAERTGGSVSTLTIQRTQQEDSAVYLCASSPKTDTQYFGPGTRLTVL.

The rearrangement joins TRBV9 to TRBJ1-5; perhaps TRBD1 as D (5 bases). Germline V gene sequence: CDR1 SGDLS, CDR2 YYNGEE. The CDR3 totals 15 residues. Deletions cut 4 bases from V and 9 bases from J, with 20 bases between. The CDR3 region is CASSPGGVQGRPQHF. The CDR3 DNA follows: TGTGCCAGCAGCCCAGGTGGGGTCCAGGGTCGGCCCCAGCATTTT.